This TCR beta chain comes out of a study of shared clonotypes between healthy human individuals. TCRdb keeps only in-frame clones here, not all; method: immunoSEQ multiplex PCR. The repertoire has a few million clones, approximately 95% of them found once; the top ten carry 0.35% to 0.45%. The CDR3 contains 13 residues. Sequencing used naive CD4+ T cells from PBMCs. The subset here: CD45RA+ positively selected. The rearrangement uses TRBV1 and TRBJ2-7. TRBV1 is shown as a pseudogene. The source is a man between 18 and 35 years old in good health. Some clones in this sample may be carry-over from other donors' samples. The DNA for the CDR3 is TGCACCAGCAGCCAAGAAAACCGAAGCGAGCAGTACTTC. It is translated as CTSSQENRSEQYF.